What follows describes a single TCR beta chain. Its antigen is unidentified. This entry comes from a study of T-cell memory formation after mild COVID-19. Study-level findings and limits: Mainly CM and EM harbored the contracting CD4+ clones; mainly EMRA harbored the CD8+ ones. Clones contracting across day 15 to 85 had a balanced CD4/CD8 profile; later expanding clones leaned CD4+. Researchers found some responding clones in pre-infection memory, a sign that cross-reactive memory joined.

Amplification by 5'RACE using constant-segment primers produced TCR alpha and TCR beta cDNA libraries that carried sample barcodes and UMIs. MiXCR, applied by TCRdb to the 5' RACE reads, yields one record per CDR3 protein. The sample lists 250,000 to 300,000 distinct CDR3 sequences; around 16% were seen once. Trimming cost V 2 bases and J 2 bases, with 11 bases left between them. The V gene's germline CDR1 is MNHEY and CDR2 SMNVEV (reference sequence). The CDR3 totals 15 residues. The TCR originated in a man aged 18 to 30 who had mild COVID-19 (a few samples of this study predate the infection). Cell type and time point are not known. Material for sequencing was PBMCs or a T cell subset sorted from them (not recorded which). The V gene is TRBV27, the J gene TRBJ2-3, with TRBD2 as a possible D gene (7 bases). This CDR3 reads CASSLIGGPTDTQYF. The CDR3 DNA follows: TGTGCCAGCAGTTTAATCGGGGGGCCCACAGATACGCAGTATTTT.